Shown below are 24 T cell receptor beta chains from a single sample sequenced in a study of T-cell reconstitution after alpha-beta-depleted transplantation in children. Points from the study as a whole: The origin of alpha-beta T cells about two months after transplant was reportedly several hundred expanded graft clones.

These TCRs are of unknown antigen specificity. Preparation of the TCRbeta library was carried out with unique molecular identifiers. TCRdb fed the PCR reads into MiXCR, producing one record per CDR3 protein. The sample contains tens of thousands of distinct CDR3 sequences, around 6.6% of which appear only once. This sample comprised peripheral blood, obtained 60 days after TCRalphabeta/CD19-depleted stem cell transplant. These receptor sequences come from a child under two years old who had a stem cell transplant for acute myeloid leukemia, so the T cells may come from the graft donor.

This clonotype was detected a few times. J is TRBJ2-1 and V is TRBV12-5; 14 positions agree with TRBD2. CDR1 is LGHNT and CDR2 is FRNRAP in the germline V gene. This CDR3 is 16 amino acids long. The junction had 8 bases not matched to a gene; V was cut back by 4 bases and J by 9 bases. CDR3 DNA: TGTGCTAGTGGTTCTCGGGGACTAGCGGGGGCCGGTGAGCAGTTCTTC. This translates into CASGSRGLAGAGEQFF.

DNA of the CDR3: TGTGCCAGCAGCCAAGACCCCGGGCCACCGGAGACCCAGTACTTC. It translates to CASSQDPGPPETQYF. V gene TRBV3-1 combines with J gene TRBJ2-5; D is unclear. Germline V lookup: CDR1 LGHDT, CDR2 YNNKEL (reference sequence). The V end lost 0 bases, the J end lost 5 bases, and 13 bases lay between the germline ends. This CDR3 region has 15 residues.

The chain uses TRBV7-8 and TRBJ2-6; 14 nucleotides agree with TRBD2. The ends lost 7 bases at V and 0 bases at J; junction bases unmatched: 5. The CDR3 length is 18 residues. The germline gives CDR1 SGHVS, CDR2 FQNEAQ. Here the CDR3 DNA reads TGTGCCAGCACAAGGGGACTAGCGGGGGTCTCTGGGGCCAACGTCCTGACTTTC. Encoded protein: CASTRGLAGVSGANVLTF.

This clonotype has ten or more counts. The DNA of the CDR3 is TGTGCCAGCAGCCAAGATTGGCTGCAGGGAATCTATGGCTACACCTTC. Protein product: CASSQDWLQGIYGYTF. This chain connects TRBV4-2 to TRBJ1-2; weak D call: TRBD1 (5 bases). In germline, CDR1 is LGHNA, CDR2 YNFKEQ. The CDR3 covers 16 residues. Trimming took 0 bases from V and 4 from J, leaving 15 bases between them.

This clonotype was seen many times. The chain links TRBV5-6 to TRBJ2-7; 11 bases are shared with TRBD1. The CDR3 covers 15 residues. V lost 4 bases and J lost 3; bases outside the gene matches: 6. CDR1 SGHDT and CDR2 YYEEEE come from the germline V gene. The chain's CDR3 is CASSPGQGGFYEQYF. The CDR3 DNA is TGTGCCAGCAGCCCGGGACAGGGGGGTTTCTACGAGCAGTACTTC.

In this sample, this clonotype turned up many times. The chain carries TRBV4-3 and TRBJ2-1, with 9 bases aligning to TRBD2. CDR3 length: 16 amino acids. Per germline, CDR1 LGHNA and CDR2 YSLEER. V dropped 4 bases and J dropped 0; count of bases not matched to a gene: 4. CDR3 DNA: TGCGCCAGCAGCCCTAGCGGGGCCCACTCCTACAATGAGCAGTTCTTC. It is translated as CASSPSGAHSYNEQFF.

This clonotype was counted at least ten times. The chain uses TRBV7-2 and TRBJ2-2; 8 nucleotides align to TRBD1. The CDR3 covers 16 residues. After removal of 3 bases from V and 4 bases from J, the junction contained 7 bases not matched to a gene. The V gene's germline CDR1 is SGHTA and CDR2 FQGNSA. Written as DNA, the CDR3 is TGTGCCAGCAGCTTTAGGGCAGGGGGCCGCACCGGGGAGCTGTTTTTT. Encoded protein: CASSFRAGGRTGELFF.

This clonotype showed up just a few times. The gene calls are TRBV4-2 and TRBJ1-2; weak D call: TRBD1 (5 bases). V lost 5 bases and J 5 bases, leaving 15 bases between the germline ends. The CDR3 is 14 residues long. From germline, CDR1 is LGHNA and CDR2 YNFKEQ. CDR3 in DNA: TGTGCCAGCAGCGCCCCAGGGTCCAGATATGGCTACACCTTC. This gives the protein CASSAPGSRYGYTF.

This clonotype was seen many times. The J gene is TRBJ2-5, the V gene TRBV13, with D perhaps TRBD1 or TRBD2 (5 bases each). Germline loops: CDR1 PRHDT, CDR2 FYEKMQ (reference sequence). CDR3 length: 16 residues. The V end lost 6 bases, the J end lost 7 bases, and 24 bases lay between the germline ends. CDR3 coding DNA: TGTGCCAGCAGTCAAGGAGGTACCAGGGCTTTCGTGACCCAGTACTTC. This translates into CASSQGGTRAFVTQYF.

This clonotype has ten or more counts. The rearrangement uses TRBV13 and TRBJ1-1; D uncertain. The CDR3 length is 13 residues. CDR1 is PRHDT, CDR2 FYEKMQ, per germline (reference sequence). V was pared by 1 base and J by 5 bases, with 8 bases between. The CDR3 reads CASSLEGRTEAFF. The CDR3, as DNA: TGTGCCAGCAGCTTAGAGGGAAGGACTGAAGCTTTCTTT. Together with reference TRBV13 and TRBJ1-1, the CDR3 gives the full variable domain: AAGVIQSPRHLIKEKRETATLKCYPIPRHDTVYWYQQGPGQDPQFLISFYEKMQSDKGSIPDRFSAQQFSDYHSELNMSSLELGDSALYFCASSLEGRTEAFFGQGTRLTVV.

In its sample, this clonotype was seen many times. The DNA of the CDR3 is TGTGCCAGCAGCTTTTTAGACGGGAGCTCCTACGAGCAGTACTTC. This codes for CASSFLDGSSYEQYF. This chain joins TRBV7-8 and TRBJ2-7, with a possible D match to TRBD2 (6 bases). This CDR3 spans 15 amino acids. The ends were cut back, 3 bases at V and 0 bases at J, with 12 bases in the middle. Germline V lookup: CDR1 SGHVS, CDR2 FQNEAQ.

This clonotype was seen ten or more times. This chain uses TRBV28 with TRBJ2-7; TRBD2 might be the D (5 bases). Germline V gives CDR1 MDHEN, CDR2 SYDVKM. There are 13 residues in the CDR3. The V end lost 3 bases, the J end lost 2 bases, and 8 bases lay between the germline ends. Written as DNA, the CDR3 is TGTGCCAGCAGTTTCGGGGAGCCCTACGAGCAGTACTTC. It encodes CASSFGEPYEQYF.

Many counts were recorded for this clonotype. The V call is TRBV28, the J call TRBJ2-7, with D uncertain. The V end lost 8 bases, the J end lost 7 bases, and 12 bases lay between the germline ends. This CDR3 is 11 amino acids long. Germline CDR1 reads MDHEN; CDR2 reads SYDVKM. Here the CDR3 reads CASLGDAEQYF. The CDR3 nucleotides read TGTGCCAGCCTAGGCGATGCGGAGCAGTACTTC.

At least ten counts were recorded for this clonotype. The V call is TRBV5-5, the J call TRBJ1-5; TRBD1 agrees at 7 bases. CDR3 length: 13 residues. The V segment lost 6 bases and the J segment 8 bases; nucleotides outside the gene matches: 8. Per the germline V gene, CDR1 is SGHKS and CDR2 is YYEKEE (reference sequence). The CDR3 DNA is TGTGCCAGCACCCTGCAGGGGGGTAAGCCCCAGCATTTT. It encodes CASTLQGGKPQHF.

This sequence joins TRBV6-1 and TRBJ1-1; tentatively, D is TRBD1 (6 bases). CDR3 length: 14 amino acids. Trimming shortened V by 10 bases and J by 4 bases, and 19 bases separated the two germline ends. Germline CDR1 is MNHNS and CDR2 is SASEGT. CDR3 DNA sequence: TGTGCCACCGCTCGACAGGTCTTGGGCACTGAAGCTTTCTTT. This codes for CATARQVLGTEAFF.

There are many counts of this clonotype. The chain carries TRBV27 and TRBJ2-6; D perhaps matches TRBD2 (6 bases). The CDR3 is 13 amino acids. Germline assignment: CDR1 MNHEY and CDR2 SMNVEV (reference sequence). Trimming left V 10 bases short and J 5 bases short, with 12 bases between. The CDR3 DNA reads as TGTGCCACCGCGGGGTTCCGGGCCAACGTCCTGACTTTC. Protein product: CATAGFRANVLTF. Full variable domain (outside the CDR3, taken from reference TRBV27 and TRBJ2-6): EAQVTQNPRYLITVTGKKLTVTCSQNMNHEYMSWYRQDPGLGLRQIYYSMNVEVTDKGDVPEGYKVSRKEKRNFPLILESPSPNQTSLYFCATAGFRANVLTFGAGSRLTVL.

A few counts support this clonotype. Here the CDR3 DNA reads TGTGCCAGCTCACCACTCTCCCGGGAGCACACAGATACGCAGTATTTT. Residues: CASSPLSREHTDTQYF. This chain links TRBV18 with TRBJ2-3; possibly TRBD2 for D (6 bases). Germline assignment: CDR1 KGHSH and CDR2 LQKENI. Trimming left V 1 base short and J 2 bases short, with 13 bases between. The CDR3 sequence is 16 residues long.

The CDR3 coding sequence is TGCAGCGTTGGGGTTGAAGCTTTCTTT. Amino acid sequence: CSVGVEAFF. The chain recombines TRBV29-1 with TRBJ1-1, with D unclear. Germline CDR1 SQVTM, CDR2 ANQGSEA. Trimming pared 4 bases from V and 7 bases from J, leaving 4 bases between. This CDR3 contains 9 residues.

This clonotype was seen many times. The chain couples TRBV5-1 to TRBJ2-1; D remains unclear. Germline lookup yields CDR1 SGHRS and CDR2 YFSETQ. There are 16 residues in the CDR3. The germline V and J ends were trimmed by 7 bases and 2 bases, with 19 bases remaining between them. CDR3 bases: TGCGCCAGCGGTTATCGACACCTAGGGCCCTACAATGAGCAGTTCTTC. It encodes CASGYRHLGPYNEQFF. The entire variable domain, with the rest obtained from reference TRBV5-1 and TRBJ2-1, is as follows: KAGVTQTPRYLIKTRGQQVTLSCSPISGHRSVSWYQQTPGQGLQFLFEYFSETQRNKGNFPGRFSGRQFSNSRSEMNVSTLELGDSALYLCASGYRHLGPYNEQFFGPGTRLTVL.

The chain recombines TRBV20-1 with TRBJ2-3; D unresolved. Germline V gene lookup returns CDR1 DFQATT and CDR2 SNEGSKA (reference sequence). This CDR3 is built from 13 residues. Trimming took 6 bases from V and 6 from J, leaving 16 bases between them. The CDR3 reads CSAETGPKDTQYF. CDR3 coding DNA: TGCAGTGCGGAGACGGGTCCCAAGGATACGCAGTATTTT.

This chain links TRBV19 with TRBJ2-1; D call uncertain. V was shortened by 3 bases and J by 3 bases, with 6 bases between the two germline ends. The germline V gene has CDR1 LNHDA and CDR2 SQIVND (reference sequence). This CDR3 has 13 amino acids. The DNA for the CDR3 is TGTGCCAGTAGTATGTACAGCTACAATGAGCAGTTCTTC. Amino acid sequence: CASSMYSYNEQFF.

This clonotype was counted many times. The J gene is TRBJ1-2, the V gene TRBV29-1, with 9 bases fitting TRBD1. CDR1 and CDR2 (germline): SQVTM, ANQGSEA. The CDR3 covers 14 residues. V shed 7 bases, J shed 1 base, and the junction held 7 bases outside the gene matches. The chain's CDR3 is CSAPRDRDNYGYTF. DNA for the CDR3: TGCAGCGCCCCCCGGGACAGGGATAACTATGGCTACACCTTC. Looking up the rest from reference TRBV29-1 and TRBJ1-2 gives the full variable domain: SAVISQKPSRDICQRGTSLTIQCQVDSQVTMMFWYRQQPGQSLTLIATANQGSEATYESGFVIDKFPISRPNLTFSTLTVSNMSPEDSSIYLCSAPRDRDNYGYTFGSGTRLTVV.

Many counts were recorded for this clonotype. This chain links TRBV27 with TRBJ2-2, with a tentative D call TRBD2 (5 bases). The V end was cut by 3 bases, the J end by 3 bases, with 11 bases between. The CDR3 consists of 15 residues. Germline-derived CDR1 and CDR2 are MNHEY and SMNVEV (reference sequence). The CDR3: CASSLGVPDTGELFF. The CDR3 DNA reads TGTGCCAGCAGTTTGGGAGTTCCCGACACCGGGGAGCTGTTTTTT.

The chain has TRBV29-1 and TRBJ2-5; 8 bases map to TRBD2. Germline values: CDR1 SQVTM, CDR2 ANQGSEA. The CDR3 spans 13 residues. With V trimmed by 5 bases and J by 5 bases, 7 bases remained unmatched. The DNA of the CDR3 is TGCAGCGTTCGGACCGAGCGGGGGGAGACCCAGTACTTC. This translates into CSVRTERGETQYF.